The 15 T cell receptor beta chains reported below all come from one sample, sequenced in a study of blood T cell repertoires in COVID-19. Using immunoSEQ multiplex PCR, the repertoire was profiled, and TCRdb retains in-frame clones only, with some absent. Among around 50,000 clones, more than 75% were seen once, and the ten largest hold approximately 4.5%. Sequencing was performed on peripheral blood. These receptor sequences come from a man in his forties or fifties with active COVID-19.

This chain uses TRBV10-3 with TRBJ2-3; 9 bases are shared with TRBD2. Germline trimming cut 0 bases from V and 3 bases from J; bases unmatched to any gene: 7. This CDR3 is built from 17 residues. Germline values: CDR1 ENHRY, CDR2 SYGVKD. The CDR3 nucleotides are TGTGCCATCAGTGAGTCAATAGCGGGAGCTTCAACAGATACGCAGTATTTT. Translating gives CAISESIAGASTDTQYF.

CDR3 sequence (DNA): TGCAGCGTGGCCTTAGACAGGGAATCTTATGACGAGCAGTACTTC. Translation: CSVALDRESYDEQYF. The genes are TRBV29-1 and TRBJ2-7; 7 bases are a match to TRBD1. Germline V CDR1 and CDR2: SQVTM, ANQGSEA. The V and J ends lost 6 bases and 5 bases, in that order; junction bases with no gene match: 16. The length of the CDR3 is 15 residues.

The chain carries TRBV9 and TRBJ2-3; 10 bases are a match to TRBD2. This CDR3 spans 16 amino acids. Germline V gives CDR1 SGDLS, CDR2 YYNGEE. Losses at the gene ends were 4 bases for V and 6 bases for J; bases not matched to a gene: 11. CDR3 residues: CASSPPSGSGGDTQYF. In DNA, the CDR3 is TGTGCCAGCAGCCCTCCTAGCGGGAGTGGGGGTGATACGCAGTATTTT.

The chain employs TRBV10-3 and TRBJ1-4; 9 positions match TRBD1. The CDR3 is made up of 14 amino acids. Losses at the gene ends were 6 bases for V and 8 bases for J; bases not matched to a gene: 7. Per the germline V gene, CDR1 is ENHRY and CDR2 is SYGVKD. CDR3 DNA sequence: TGTGCCATCAGCCGGGGGACAGGGAACGAAAAACTGTTTTTT. This encodes CAISRGTGNEKLFF.

The V gene is TRBV5-6, the J gene TRBJ2-1, with D maybe TRBD2 (6 bases). Germline-derived CDR1 and CDR2 are SGHDT and YYEEEE. Trimming stripped 2 bases from V and 4 bases from J, with 13 bases between. This CDR3 comprises 15 residues. The CDR3 protein is CASSFRGFRYNEQFF. In DNA form, the CDR3 reads TGTGCCAGCAGCTTTCGGGGGTTCCGGTACAATGAGCAGTTCTTC.

This clone has a single count. The V call is TRBV7-2, the J call TRBJ2-1; D possibly corresponds to TRBD2 (6 bases). Per germline, CDR1 SGHTA and CDR2 FQGNSA. This CDR3 contains 17 residues. Trimming took 1 base from V and 1 from J, leaving 14 bases between them. The CDR3 protein is CASSLVTASDSYNEQFF. The CDR3, as DNA: TGTGCCAGCAGCTTAGTGACGGCTAGCGATTCCTACAATGAGCAGTTCTTC.

This chain joins TRBV5-1 and TRBJ1-1, with D possibly TRBD1 on 5 matching bases. The CDR3 has 13 residues. Germline CDR1 reads SGHRS; CDR2 reads YFSETQ. Trimming stripped 1 base from V and 7 bases from J, with 11 bases between. For the CDR3, the DNA is TGCGCCAGCAGCTTGAGGGGCTCGGATGAAGCTTTCTTT. It is translated as CASSLRGSDEAFF.

This chain links TRBV6-5 with TRBJ1-6; the D gene is possibly TRBD1 (5 bases). CDR3 length: 14 amino acids. The germline gives CDR1 MNHEY, CDR2 SVGAGI. The germline V and J ends were trimmed by 4 bases and 10 bases, with 14 bases remaining between them. The CDR3 spells CASSFGQKTSPLHF. In DNA form, the CDR3 reads TGTGCCAGCAGTTTTGGACAAAAAACCTCACCCCTCCACTTT.

This clone showed up just a few times. This chain links TRBV7-2 with TRBJ2-1; 7 bases are shared with TRBD2. CDR3 size: 16 residues. Germline V gene data show CDR1 as SGHTA and CDR2 as FQGNSA. With V trimmed by 1 base and J by 3 bases, 6 bases remained unmatched. CDR3: CASSLEGRGIYNEQFF. Written as DNA, the CDR3 is TGTGCCAGCAGCTTAGAAGGGCGGGGGATCTACAATGAGCAGTTCTTC.

V gene TRBV15 combines with J gene TRBJ1-5; D remains unclear. The CDR3 consists of 16 residues. Trimming pared 0 bases from V and 5 bases from J, leaving 14 bases between. CDR1 and CDR2 from the germline V gene are LNHNV and YYDKDF (reference sequence). CDR3 in DNA: TGTGCCACCAGCAGAGATGAAACTCCCCTCTATCAGCCCCAGCATTTT. Its translation is CATSRDETPLYQPQHF.

The chain links TRBV7-9 to TRBJ1-1; maybe TRBD1 (6 bases). This CDR3 is built from 13 residues. Germline CDR1 SEHNR, CDR2 FQNEAQ (reference sequence). Trimming removed 4 bases from V and 9 bases from J, with 15 bases in between. The CDR3 nucleotides are TGTGCCAGCAGCTCCGGGGACGGGGGGCAAGCTTTCTTT. It is translated as CASSSGDGGQAFF.

This sequence joins TRBV18 and TRBJ2-7; 11 nucleotides agree with TRBD1. The germline V gene encodes CDR1 KGHSH and CDR2 LQKENI. After removal of 3 bases from V and 5 bases from J, the junction contained 9 bases not matched to a gene. CDR3 length: 16 amino acids. CDR3 sequence reads: CASSPYLGQGGHEQYF. The CDR3 DNA sequence: TGTGCCAGCTCACCGTATCTGGGACAGGGGGGCCACGAGCAGTACTTC.

The chain joins TRBV28 to TRBJ2-5, with D maybe TRBD1 (6 bases). The CDR3 runs to 15 residues. Trimming stripped 4 bases from V and 2 bases from J, with 14 bases between. Germline V gives CDR1 MDHEN, CDR2 SYDVKM. CDR3 sequence reads: CASSSYRQGQETQYF. CDR3 DNA: TGTGCCAGCAGTTCTTACCGCCAGGGGCAAGAGACCCAGTACTTC.

The chain combines TRBV7-3 with TRBJ2-3; no firm D call. Germline CDR1 SGHTA, CDR2 FQGTGA. V was cut by 5 bases and J by 5 bases, with 11 bases left in between. The CDR3 has 13 amino acids. CDR3 DNA: TGTGCCAGCAGCCCGAACCCGGGAGATACGCAGTATTTT. Its protein product is CASSPNPGDTQYF.

The J gene is TRBJ2-1, the V gene TRBV7-9, with TRBD1 matching 7 bases. CDR1 is SEHNR, CDR2 FQNEAQ, per germline (reference sequence). The CDR3 has 15 residues. J gave up 0 bases and V 5 bases, and 4 bases lay outside the gene matches. The CDR3 protein is CASSRRDSSYNEQFF. The CDR3 DNA follows: TGTGCCAGCAGCCGCCGGGACAGCTCCTACAATGAGCAGTTCTTC.